This T cell receptor (beta chain) was captured in a study of identical twins. Germline CDR1 is SGHVS and CDR2 is FQNEAQ. V was pared by 0 bases and J by 7 bases, with 2 bases of the junction left unmatched. The CDR3 spans 14 residues. Template switching created a universal primer site, and the cDNA included unique molecular identifiers. TCRdb ran MiXCR on the 5' RACE reads and lists one entry per CDR3 protein. The sample records roughly 690,000 distinct CDR3 sequences, 5.5% to 7.5% being singletons. This clonotype was seen repeatedly, ten times or more. V and J are TRBV7-8 and TRBJ1-5, with 8 bases lining up with TRBD1. The specimen sequenced was naive T cells sorted from blood. The TCR sequence derives from a man in his late teens or twenties in good health. As DNA, the CDR3 is TGTGCCAGCAGCTTAGCCGACAGGGGACAGCCCCAGCATTTT. It encodes CASSLADRGQPQHF.